This T cell receptor (beta chain) was profiled in a study of technical replicates of blood from a handful of donors. The assay was immunoSEQ multiplex PCR, and TCRdb's table has in-frame clones only and misses some. The sample records tens of thousands of clones, approximately 94% being singletons. J gave up 9 bases and V 2 bases, and 4 bases lay outside the gene matches. Germline lookup yields CDR1 MNHEY and CDR2 SMNVEV (reference sequence). The CDR3 is 13 amino acids. The chain couples TRBV27 to TRBJ2-1, with 7 bases identical to TRBD1. This TCR was sampled from a human donor in good health. What was sequenced was T cells isolated from PBMCs. CDR3 sequence reads: CASSLGRGFEQFF. CDR3 DNA sequence: TGTGCCAGCAGTTTAGGCAGGGGGTTTGAGCAGTTCTTC.